This T cell receptor beta chain emerged from a study of blood T cell repertoires in COVID-19. TCRdb's table, derived via immunoSEQ multiplex PCR, lists solely in-frame clones and lacks some. The data hold hundreds of thousands of clones, with roughly 88% observed a single time. Germline V gene data show CDR1 as KGHSH and CDR2 as LQKENI. This CDR3 region has 14 residues. V gave up 8 bases and J gave up 1 base, with 12 bases separating them. Sequences were obtained from peripheral blood. The TCR comes from a woman in her sixties or seventies with COVID-19, enrolled during active disease. V and J are TRBV18 and TRBJ2-1; no clear D gene. CDR3 nucleotides: TGTGCCAGCGCCCCGAGGCAGTCCTACAATGAGCAGTTCTTC. Residues: CASAPRQSYNEQFF.